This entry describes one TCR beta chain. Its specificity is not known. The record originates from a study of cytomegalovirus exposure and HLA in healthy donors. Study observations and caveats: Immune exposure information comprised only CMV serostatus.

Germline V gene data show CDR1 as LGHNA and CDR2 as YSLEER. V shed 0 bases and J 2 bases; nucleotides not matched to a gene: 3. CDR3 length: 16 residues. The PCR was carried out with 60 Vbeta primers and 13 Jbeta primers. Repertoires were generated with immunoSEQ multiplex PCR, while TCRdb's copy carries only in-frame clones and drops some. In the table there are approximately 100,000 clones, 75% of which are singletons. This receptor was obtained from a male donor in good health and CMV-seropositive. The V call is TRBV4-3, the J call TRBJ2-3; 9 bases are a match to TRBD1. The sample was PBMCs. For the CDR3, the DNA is TGCGCCAGCAGCCAAGATGGGACAGGGTACACAGATACGCAGTATTTT. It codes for CASSQDGTGYTDTQYF.